This paragraph covers one T cell receptor beta chain sequence. These data belong to a study of T cell responses to AZD1222 COVID-19 vaccine. Sequencing was performed with immunoSEQ multiplex PCR; in TCRdb, only in-frame clones are kept and a portion is missing. The table shows more than 120,000 clones, with about 90% occurring only once. The CDR3 has 13 residues. In germline, CDR1 is LGHDT, CDR2 YNNKEL (reference sequence). V was cut by 2 bases and J by 6 bases, with 10 bases left in between. The TCR sequence derives from an adult who received the AZD1222 COVID-19 vaccine. V and J are TRBV3-1 (or the pseudogene TRBV3-2) and TRBJ1-2; tentatively, D is TRBD1 (6 bases). The sequencing used peripheral blood, collected 28 days after the second AZD1222 dose. The CDR3: CASSQWTVHGYTF. DNA for the CDR3: TGTGCCAGCAGCCAATGGACAGTCCATGGCTACACCTTC.